Each of the 17 T cell receptor beta chains below was sequenced from the same sample in a study of early T cells in non-severe SARS-CoV-2 infection. TCRdb analysed the 5' RACE reads with MiXCR anew, one entry per CDR3 protein. The sample carries some 64,000 distinct CDR3 sequences, around 18% recorded once. Sample: whole blood, taken at baseline. Receptors originate from an adult who was a healthcare worker with PCR-confirmed SARS-CoV-2 infection or an uninfected control (not recorded which).

CDR3 sequence (DNA): TGTGCCAGCAGTACCACTAGCGGGAGCCACTCAGAGACCCAGTACTTC. The encoded protein is CASSTTSGSHSETQYF. This rearrangement joins TRBV6-6 to TRBJ2-5; 11 nucleotides align to TRBD2. V trimming: 5 bases; J trimming: 4 bases; junction bases outside the gene matches: 9. Germline-derived CDR1 and CDR2 are MNHNY and SVGAGI (reference sequence). The CDR3 contains 16 residues.

In its sample, this clonotype is medium-sized. This chain links TRBV3-1 with TRBJ1-1, with D tentatively TRBD1 (6 bases). The CDR3 is 15 residues long. Trimming shortened V by 0 bases and J by 1 base, and 9 bases separated the two germline ends. CDR1 LGHDT and CDR2 YNNKEL come from the germline V gene (reference sequence). The CDR3 here is CASSQDWDKNTEAFF. In DNA form, the CDR3 reads TGTGCCAGCAGCCAAGATTGGGACAAGAACACTGAAGCTTTCTTT.

This clonotype has more than one count but fewer than ten. The CDR3 loop is CASSSARGATGANVLTF. CDR3 in DNA: TGTGCCAGCAGTTCTGCCAGGGGGGCAACTGGGGCCAACGTCCTGACTTTC. The J gene is TRBJ2-6, the V gene TRBV6-2 or TRBV6-3, with TRBD1 as a possible D gene (7 bases). Trimming took 4 bases from V and 2 from J, leaving 15 bases between them. Germline V lookup: CDR1 MNHEY, CDR2 SVGEGT. CDR3 length: 17 residues.

The chain carries TRBV15 and TRBJ2-5; D is perhaps TRBD1 (6 bases). CDR1 is LNHNV, CDR2 YYDKDF, per germline (reference sequence). V lost 0 bases to trimming and J lost 7 bases, with 15 bases between them. This CDR3 is built from 15 residues. CDR3 nucleotide sequence: TGTGCCACCAGCAGAGACAGGGGAGCTTCGGGGACCCAGTACTTC. Translated: CATSRDRGASGTQYF.

This clonotype has a count of ten or more. This chain joins TRBV20-1 and TRBJ1-5; D perhaps matches TRBD1 (5 bases). The CDR3 totals 14 residues. Germline V gives CDR1 DFQATT, CDR2 SNEGSKA (reference sequence). The ends were cut back, 3 bases at V and 3 bases at J, with 12 bases in the middle. DNA of the CDR3: TGCAGTGCTAGTATAGGGGTTGACAATCAGCCCCAGCATTTT. This codes for CSASIGVDNQPQHF.

For the CDR3, the DNA is TGTGCCAGCAGCCCAAACACGTATGGCTACACCTTC. This translates into CASSPNTYGYTF. The chain employs TRBV7-2 and TRBJ1-2; D unresolved. The ends were cut back, 5 bases at V and 5 bases at J, with 9 bases in the middle. The CDR3 length is 12 residues. CDR1 SGHTA and CDR2 FQGNSA come from the germline V gene.

This clonotype was recorded a few times. The CDR3 bases are TGTGCCAGCAGCCAAATCGGAACGAGGACCCAGTACTTC. This gives the protein CASSQIGTRTQYF. This chain joins TRBV14 and TRBJ2-5, with unresolved D. The CDR3 runs to 13 residues. Trimming removed 2 bases at V and 7 bases at J, with 11 bases between. Germline assignment: CDR1 SGHDN and CDR2 FVKESK.

This chain joins TRBV5-1 and TRBJ2-3; D is possibly TRBD1 or TRBD2 (5 bases each). Trimming shortened V by 4 bases and J by 3 bases, and 15 bases separated the two germline ends. Germline assignment: CDR1 SGHRS and CDR2 YFSETQ. This CDR3 has 15 amino acids. Here the CDR3 reads CASSGRDPTTDTQYF. The CDR3 nucleotides are TGCGCCAGCAGCGGCCGGGACCCGACGACAGATACGCAGTATTTT. Full variable domain (outside the CDR3, taken from reference TRBV5-1 and TRBJ2-3): KAGVTQTPRYLIKTRGQQVTLSCSPISGHRSVSWYQQTPGQGLQFLFEYFSETQRNKGNFPGRFSGRQFSNSRSEMNVSTLELGDSALYLCASSGRDPTTDTQYFGPGTRLTVL.

This rearrangement joins TRBV3-1 to TRBJ1-1; D is unclear. The V gene's germline CDR1 is LGHDT and CDR2 YNNKEL (reference sequence). This CDR3 is 14 amino acids long. Trimming removed 6 bases from V and 2 bases from J, with 13 bases in between. Written as DNA, the CDR3 is TGTGCCAGCAGTCCCCGCGGGCATAACACTGAAGCTTTCTTT. Translating gives CASSPRGHNTEAFF. Full variable domain (missing parts from reference TRBV3-1 and TRBJ1-1): DTAVSQTPKYLVTQMGNDKSIKCEQNLGHDTMYWYKQDSKKFLKIMFSYNNKELIINETVPNRFSPKSPDKAHLNLHINSLELGDSAVYFCASSPRGHNTEAFFGQGTRLTVV.

This clonotype was recorded a few times. V is TRBV11-2 and J is TRBJ2-3; 14 bases are a match to TRBD2. The germline V gene encodes CDR1 SGHAT and CDR2 FQNNGV. The CDR3 is 20 residues long. Trimming at V came to 0 bases and at J to 4 bases, leaving 12 bases not matched to a gene. CDR3 in amino acids: CASSLEIAGLAGAGADTQYF. The CDR3 region has the DNA TGTGCCAGCAGCTTAGAGATTGCGGGACTAGCGGGAGCGGGTGCAGATACGCAGTATTTT.

This chain joins TRBV6-5 and TRBJ2-5, with 8 bases fitting TRBD2. Germline-derived CDR1 and CDR2 are MNHEY and SVGAGI. This CDR3 has 13 amino acids. The V and J ends lost 6 bases and 7 bases, in that order; junction bases with no gene match: 7. The CDR3 sequence: CASRPPGGGTQYF. CDR3 DNA sequence: TGTGCCAGCAGGCCCCCCGGGGGGGGGACCCAGTACTTC.

The chain couples TRBV20-1 to TRBJ2-3; 10 positions agree with TRBD1. Germline V gene lookup returns CDR1 DFQATT and CDR2 SNEGSKA (reference sequence). Trimming took 0 bases from V and 2 from J; bases not matched to a gene: 8. The CDR3 sequence is 17 residues long. The CDR3 DNA reads as TGCAGTGCTAGAGATCCGGGGGACAGGGGCTTCACAGATACGCAGTATTTT. It encodes CSARDPGDRGFTDTQYF.

This clonotype has more than one count but fewer than ten. The chain uses TRBV11-2 and TRBJ1-5; D is undetermined. CDR1 and CDR2 (germline): SGHAT, FQNNGV. The CDR3 is 14 residues long. Trimming took 2 bases from V and 10 from J, leaving 15 bases between them. In nucleotides, the CDR3 is TGTGCCAGCAGCTTATTTCTTCCTCAGGATCCCCAGCATTTT. Its protein product is CASSLFLPQDPQHF. The full variable domain, in which reference TRBV11-2 and TRBJ1-5 provide the parts outside the CDR3, is EAGVAQSPRYKIIEKRQSVAFWCNPISGHATLYWYQQILGQGPKLLIQFQNNGVVDDSQLPKDRFSAERLKGVDSTLKIQPAKLEDSAVYLCASSLFLPQDPQHFGDGTRLSIL.

This clonotype was seen more than once but under ten times. V is TRBV20-1 and J is TRBJ1-5; 8 bases are a match to TRBD1. The V gene end was trimmed by 5 bases and the J gene end by 3 bases; junction bases not matched to a gene: 9. This CDR3 has 15 amino acids. CDR1 is DFQATT, CDR2 SNEGSKA, per germline (reference sequence). The CDR3 coding sequence is TGCAGTGCTGTCAAGACAGGGGCGGTCAATCAGCCCCAGCATTTT. Residues: CSAVKTGAVNQPQHF.

The J gene is TRBJ2-3, the V gene TRBV19; no reliable D call. This CDR3 is built from 14 residues. The V end lost 4 bases, the J end lost 0 bases, and 8 bases lay between the germline ends. Germline CDR1 and CDR2: LNHDA and SQIVND (reference sequence). CDR3 region: CASSSAVSTDTQYF. As DNA, the CDR3 is TGTGCCAGTAGTAGCGCGGTGAGCACAGATACGCAGTATTTT.

This chain links TRBV9 with TRBJ1-1; the match to TRBD1 covers 9 bases. Germline CDR1 reads SGDLS; CDR2 reads YYNGEE. Unmatched junction bases numbered 4, after V lost 0 bases and J lost 4 bases. The CDR3 spans 15 residues. CDR3 loop: CASSVGGTGSTEAFF. The CDR3 DNA is TGTGCCAGCAGCGTAGGTGGGACAGGGAGCACTGAAGCTTTCTTT.

This clonotype was counted a few times. This sequence joins TRBV6-2 or TRBV6-3 and TRBJ1-5, with unresolved D. The CDR3 spans 13 residues. Germline assignment: CDR1 MNHEY and CDR2 SVGEGT. Trimming stripped 7 bases from V and 3 bases from J, with 10 bases between. In DNA, the CDR3 is TGTGCCAGCACCCTTTACTTCAATCAGCCCCAGCATTTT. Translating it yields CASTLYFNQPQHF.